This entry is about one TCR beta chain. Its antigen is undetermined. This entry is derived from a study of early stage breast cancer tumors. Study-wide background: ER+/PR+/HER2- status applied to about 80% of the 16 invasive breast tumors. Study observations and caveats: Tumors had roughly 2.4-fold higher T cell density and higher clonality than adjacent normal breast tissue. In about 90% of the 16 patients, blood comparison separated tumor from normal breast.

The V gene lost 7 bases and the J gene lost 4 bases, with 19 bases spanning the gap. Per germline, CDR1 SNHLY and CDR2 FYNNEI. The CDR3 totals 15 residues. Each sample had two DNA replicates, 0.45 to 0.65 ug blood or about 1.5 ug tissue. The data were produced by immunoSEQ multiplex PCR, yet TCRdb's version contains in-frame clones alone and is incomplete. This repertoire shows about 19,000 clones, 65% to 85% found once; its top ten account for under 2%. This clonotype was obtained from a person between 65 and 79 years old with breast cancer. The sample was blood. The V gene is TRBV2, the J gene TRBJ1-1; D possibly corresponds to TRBD1 (5 bases). CDR3 protein: CASTYSRGGSTEAFF. In DNA form, the CDR3 reads TGTGCCAGCACCTACTCTAGGGGAGGGAGCACTGAAGCTTTCTTT.